A single sample gave rise to the 19 T cell receptor beta chains below, sequenced in a study of radiotherapy plus CTLA-4 blockade in lung cancer. Clones were sequenced by immunoSEQ multiplex PCR, and TCRdb holds only the in-frame ones, with some missing. This sample has about 48,000 clones; 65% to 90% occur once, and the top ten carry around 17%. Specimen: peripheral blood, collected from a patient treated with radiotherapy plus ipilimumab. These receptors all come from a human donor with non-small cell lung cancer that progressed on radiotherapy plus ipilimumab. Some clones in this sample may be carry-over from other donors' samples.

A few counts support this clone. Distinct nucleotide sequences in the sample also encode this CDR3. The chain joins TRBV5-1 to TRBJ2-3; the D gene is possibly TRBD1 (6 bases). The V end was cut by 3 bases, the J end by 2 bases, with 7 bases between. The CDR3 sequence is 13 residues long. Germline V lookup: CDR1 SGHRS, CDR2 YFSETQ. The CDR3 is CASSYRDTDTQYF. CDR3 nucleotides: TGCGCCAGCAGCTACAGGGACACAGATACGCAGTATTTT. Drawing the rest from reference TRBV5-1 and TRBJ2-3, the complete variable domain is KAGVTQTPRYLIKTRGQQVTLSCSPISGHRSVSWYQQTPGQGLQFLFEYFSETQRNKGNFPGRFSGRQFSNSRSEMNVSTLELGDSALYLCASSYRDTDTQYFGPGTRLTVL.

The chain has TRBV9 and TRBJ1-2; D is perhaps TRBD1 (6 bases). The CDR3 has 16 residues. The germline gives CDR1 SGDLS, CDR2 YYNGEE. The ends were cut back, 0 bases at V and 6 bases at J, with 18 bases in the middle. CDR3 in DNA: TGTGCCAGCAGCGTAGTACCCCGGACAGTGAGAAATGGCTACACCTTC. The encoded protein is CASSVVPRTVRNGYTF.

The chain has TRBV7-8 and TRBJ2-7; D is perhaps TRBD2 (5 bases). V lost 1 base and J lost 0, with 13 bases in between. Per the germline V gene, CDR1 is SGHVS and CDR2 is FQNEAQ. The CDR3 loop spans 16 amino acids. The CDR3 nucleotides read TGTGCCAGCAGCTTAGGGGCGGGCCGAAGCTCCTACGAGCAGTACTTC. Translating gives CASSLGAGRSSYEQYF.

The rearrangement joins TRBV2 to TRBJ1-1; the match to TRBD1 covers 9 bases. The germline CDR1 and CDR2 sequences are SNHLY and FYNNEI. The CDR3 has 14 residues. V lost 5 bases to trimming and J lost 0 bases; unmatched junction nucleotides: 1. The CDR3 here is CASSRDRVNTEAFF. CDR3 nucleotides: TGTGCCAGCAGTAGGGACAGGGTGAACACTGAAGCTTTCTTT.

This clone was seen a single time. The V gene is TRBV6-1, the J gene TRBJ1-6; tentatively, D is TRBD1 (6 bases). V lost 1 base to trimming and J lost 9 bases, with 16 bases between them. The CDR3 is 16 amino acids. CDR1 is MNHNS, CDR2 SASEGT, per germline. This CDR3 is CASSEGSGQYGSPLHF. The CDR3 DNA follows: TGTGCCAGCAGTGAAGGGTCCGGACAGTATGGTTCACCCCTCCACTTT.

The V gene is TRBV14, the J gene TRBJ2-7; 7 positions match TRBD2. After removal of 0 bases from V and 0 bases from J, the junction contained 5 bases not matched to a gene. This CDR3 spans 16 amino acids. Germline assignment: CDR1 SGHDN and CDR2 FVKESK. The CDR3 is CASSQEFAGDSYEQYF. In nucleotides, the CDR3 is TGTGCCAGCAGCCAAGAATTCGCGGGAGACTCCTACGAGCAGTACTTC. Based on the CDR3 plus reference TRBV14 and TRBJ2-7, the full variable domain is EAGVTQFPSHSVIEKGQTVTLRCDPISGHDNLYWYRRVMGKEIKFLLHFVKESKQDESGMPNNRFLAERTGGTYSTLKVQPAELEDSGVYFCASSQEFAGDSYEQYFGPGTRLTVT.

The genes are TRBV27 and TRBJ2-5; D perhaps matches TRBD1 (5 bases). CDR3 size: 14 residues. V gave up 3 bases and J gave up 3 bases, with 11 bases separating them. Looked up from germline, CDR1 is MNHEY and CDR2 is SMNVEV (reference sequence). The CDR3 reads CASSFSLREETQYF. For the CDR3, the DNA is TGTGCCAGCAGTTTTAGTCTCAGGGAAGAGACCCAGTACTTC.

CDR3 loop: CASSELRGSGIDGELFF. CDR3 DNA: TGTGCCAGCAGTGAATTGCGGGGTAGCGGGATTGACGGGGAGCTGTTTTTT. The J gene is TRBJ2-2, the V gene TRBV25-1; TRBD2 matches 8 bases. V dropped 1 base and J dropped 7; count of bases not matched to a gene: 11. Germline assignment: CDR1 MGHDK and CDR2 SYGVNS. The CDR3 consists of 17 residues.

The chain's CDR3 is CASRDLAGGTYNEQFF. CDR3 nucleotides: TGTGCCAGCAGAGACCTAGCGGGGGGAACCTACAATGAGCAGTTCTTC. This chain uses TRBV27 with TRBJ2-1; TRBD2 matches at 11 bases. The germline CDR1 and CDR2 sequences are MNHEY and SMNVEV (reference sequence). With V trimmed by 6 bases and J by 2 bases, 6 bases remained unmatched. The CDR3 has 16 amino acids.

In this sample, this clone turned up a few times. This rearrangement joins TRBV18 to TRBJ2-7; 7 nucleotides agree with TRBD2. After removal of 3 bases from V and 0 bases from J, the junction contained 2 bases not matched to a gene. Germline V lookup: CDR1 KGHSH, CDR2 LQKENI. The CDR3 contains 14 residues. This CDR3 is CASSPSGSSYEQYF. CDR3 DNA: TGTGCCAGCTCACCTAGCGGGTCCTCCTACGAGCAGTACTTC.

The CDR3 spells CASSPRGGFVNEQFF. The CDR3 DNA is TGTGCCAGCAGTCCGCGGGGGGGCTTTGTAAATGAGCAGTTCTTC. V gene TRBV7-3 combines with J gene TRBJ2-1, with 9 bases matching TRBD2. V shed 6 bases, J shed 7 bases, and the junction held 10 bases outside the gene matches. The CDR3 length is 15 residues. CDR1 SGHTA and CDR2 FQGTGA come from the germline V gene.

The chain links TRBV5-1 to TRBJ1-1; D is possibly TRBD1 (5 bases). CDR3 length equals 13 residues. V lost 0 bases, J lost 9 bases, and 12 bases lay in between. The germline V gene has CDR1 SGHRS and CDR2 YFSETQ. The CDR3 is CASSLAGVSKAFF. The CDR3 DNA reads TGCGCCAGCAGCTTGGCGGGGGTCTCAAAAGCTTTCTTT.

The CDR3 protein is CASSIQGSLLGGTEAFF. CDR3 nucleotides: TGTGCCAGCAGCATACAGGGGAGTCTATTGGGCGGCACTGAAGCTTTCTTT. J is TRBJ1-1 and V is TRBV7-2, with 7 bases lining up with TRBD1. CDR1 and CDR2 (germline): SGHTA, FQGNSA. The CDR3 extends over 17 amino acids. Trimming took 5 bases from V and 4 from J; bases not matched to a gene: 16.

The V and J genes are TRBV7-5 and TRBJ2-4; the table's D call of TRBD2 was not tested on the DNA. TRBV7-5 counts as a pseudogene. This CDR3 contains 19 residues. CDR3 coding DNA: TGTGCCAGTTTGCCACCGGGACTAGCGGGAGACCTAGCCAAAAACATTCAGTACTTC. This codes for CASLPPGLAGDLAKNIQYF.

The rearrangement links TRBV6-4 to TRBJ2-2, with D possibly matching TRBD2 (6 bases). The CDR3 runs to 16 residues. V gave up 1 base and J gave up 4 bases, with 13 bases separating them. Germline values: CDR1 MRHNA, CDR2 SNTAGT. The CDR3 DNA sequence: TGTGCCAGCAGTGACTATGGGGGAGGAACCACCGGGGAGCTGTTTTTT. Residues: CASSDYGGGTTGELFF.

This rearrangement joins TRBV2 to TRBJ2-7; D gene uncertain. Per germline, CDR1 SNHLY and CDR2 FYNNEI. This CDR3 has 13 residues. V lost 3 bases and J lost 0, with 6 bases in between. The CDR3 nucleotides are TGTGCCAGCAGTGATGTCTTCTCCTACGAGCAGTACTTC. Translating gives CASSDVFSYEQYF.

This clone has only one observation. V usage is TRBV6-5 and J usage is TRBJ2-1, with D possibly matching TRBD2 (5 bases). The CDR3 covers 14 residues. V dropped 4 bases and J dropped 0 bases, with 7 bases sitting between them. CDR1 is MNHEY, CDR2 SVGAGI, per germline. The CDR3 loop reads CASSLGSSYNEQFF. The CDR3 coding sequence is TGTGCCAGCAGTTTGGGGAGCTCCTACAATGAGCAGTTCTTC.

The chain employs TRBV19 and TRBJ2-3; 10 bases are a match to TRBD2. CDR3 length: 21 residues. Germline CDR1 is LNHDA and CDR2 is SQIVND (reference sequence). V lost 3 bases to trimming and J lost 4 bases; unmatched junction nucleotides: 22. CDR3 nucleotide sequence: TGTGCCAGTAGTATTTACGGGACAGCTAGATGGGCTAGCGGGAGAGCAGATACGCAGTATTTT. Encoded protein: CASSIYGTARWASGRADTQYF.

J is TRBJ1-2 and V is TRBV10-3, with D hard to call. The CDR3 covers 13 residues. Deletions cut 7 bases from V and 5 bases from J, with 14 bases between. CDR1 and CDR2 (germline): ENHRY, SYGVKD. CDR3 sequence: CAIKLGAGYGYTF. Written as DNA, the CDR3 is TGTGCCATCAAGTTGGGCGCGGGGTATGGCTACACCTTC.